This T cell receptor beta chain was sequenced during a study of blood T cell repertoires in COVID-19. Study-level information: The United States, Italy and Spain supplied acute and convalescent COVID-19 samples.

Original processing notes: Reference gene primers were amplified, and this amplification served to estimate nucleated cell counts. Repertoires were generated with immunoSEQ multiplex PCR, while TCRdb's copy carries only in-frame clones and drops some. The V and J calls and clone size were taken over from that table, and D and trimming were inferred from the DNA. The sample has roughly 220,000 clones; 90% are singletons. Participants were placed into cohorts based on the clinical history they reported. No more than 2 weeks before study entry, exposed participants had met a case of COVID-19. Points on this clone: At one end the junction does not follow the germline gene, possibly because of a read error. Other DNA sequences within the sample encode an identical CDR3.

Germline lookup yields CDR1 SGHVS and CDR2 FNYEAQ. The CDR3 has 12 residues. The sequencing sample was made of PBMCs or T cells enriched from blood (not recorded which). The sequence came from a man aged 30 to 39 who had been exposed to COVID-19. V gene TRBV7-6 combines with J gene TRBJ2-2, with a possible D match to TRBD2 (5 bases). Here the CDR3 reads CASSSNTGELFF. The CDR3 bases are TGTGCCAGCAGCTCAAACACCGGGGAGTTGTTTTTT. The full variable domain, its missing parts supplied by reference TRBV7-6 and TRBJ2-2, is GAGVSQSPRYKVTKRGQDVALRCDPISGHVSLYWYRQALGQGPEFLTYFNYEAQQDKSGLPNDRFSAERPEGSISTLTIQRTEQRDSAMYRCASSSNTGELFFGEGSRLTVL.